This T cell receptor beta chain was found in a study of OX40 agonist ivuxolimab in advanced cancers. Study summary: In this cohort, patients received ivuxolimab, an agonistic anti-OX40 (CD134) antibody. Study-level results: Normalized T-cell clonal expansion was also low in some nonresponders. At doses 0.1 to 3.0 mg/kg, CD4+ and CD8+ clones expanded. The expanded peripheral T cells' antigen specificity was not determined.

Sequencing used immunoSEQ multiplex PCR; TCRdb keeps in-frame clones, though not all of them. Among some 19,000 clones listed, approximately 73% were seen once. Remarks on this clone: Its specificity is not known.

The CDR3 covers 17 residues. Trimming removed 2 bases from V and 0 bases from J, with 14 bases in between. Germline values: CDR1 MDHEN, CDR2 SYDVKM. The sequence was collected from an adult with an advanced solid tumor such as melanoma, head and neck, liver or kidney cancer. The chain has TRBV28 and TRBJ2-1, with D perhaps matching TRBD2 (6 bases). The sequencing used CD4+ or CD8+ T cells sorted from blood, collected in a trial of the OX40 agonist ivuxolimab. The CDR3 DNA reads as TGTGCCAGCAGTTTAAATTTTGGGACTTTCTCCTACAATGAGCAGTTCTTC. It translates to CASSLNFGTFSYNEQFF.